The 30 T cell receptor beta chains presented below share a single source sample, sequenced in a study of cytomegalovirus exposure and HLA in healthy donors. Some clones are missing from TCRdb's copy, which holds only in-frame ones; the method was immunoSEQ multiplex PCR. The sample has around 230,000 clones, 75% to 90% seen once. The sequenced sample consisted of PBMCs. These receptors were obtained from a woman in her thirties in good health and CMV-seropositive.

The V gene is TRBV7-3, the J gene TRBJ1-1; unclear D gene. Trimming removed 1 base from V and 7 bases from J, with 10 bases in between. Germline CDR1 SGHTA, CDR2 FQGTGA. This CDR3 is 13 amino acids long. Here the CDR3 DNA reads TGTGCCAGCAGCTTAATGCCCCTCGGTGAAGCTTTCTTT. Its protein product is CASSLMPLGEAFF.

This clone came up once. The chain couples TRBV4-2 to TRBJ1-3, with D uncertain. Germline loops: CDR1 LGHNA, CDR2 YNFKEQ. Trimming took off 4 bases at V and 0 bases at J, with 22 bases between the two ends. This CDR3 spans 19 amino acids. The CDR3 here is CASSLHPGINWGSGNTIYF. DNA for the CDR3: TGTGCCAGCAGCCTCCACCCGGGGATTAATTGGGGCTCTGGAAACACCATATATTTT.

This clone occurred a few times. The V and J genes are TRBV28 and TRBJ2-7; D is perhaps TRBD1 (6 bases). Per germline, CDR1 MDHEN and CDR2 SYDVKM. V shed 6 bases and J shed 0 bases, with 12 bases lying between them. The CDR3 covers 14 residues. In DNA, the CDR3 is TGTGCCAGCAGATTCTTAGGGGGCTCCTACGAGCAGTACTTC. This gives the protein CASRFLGGSYEQYF.

The chain combines TRBV4-2 with TRBJ2-7; D is unresolved. CDR1 and CDR2 (germline): LGHNA, YNFKEQ. V lost 1 base to trimming and J lost 5 bases, with 18 bases between them. The CDR3 totals 16 residues. The CDR3 loop is CASSQGANSQVHEQYF. DNA of the CDR3: TGTGCCAGCAGCCAAGGGGCAAACAGTCAGGTCCACGAGCAGTACTTC.

The CDR3 is CASSPDSGLGKLFF. The CDR3 nucleotides read TGTGCCAGCAGCCCGGACAGTGGTTTGGGAAAACTGTTTTTT. V is TRBV7-9 and J is TRBJ1-4, with D possibly TRBD1 on 6 matching bases. CDR3 size: 14 residues. V was cut by 5 bases and J by 10 bases, with 17 bases left in between. The germline V gene encodes CDR1 SEHNR and CDR2 FQNEAQ (reference sequence).

The count of this clone is one. The chain is built from TRBV7-8 and TRBJ2-1; 8 positions agree with TRBD2. CDR3 length: 14 residues. With V trimmed by 5 bases and J by 10 bases, 10 bases remained unmatched. Germline V gene data show CDR1 as SGHVS and CDR2 as FQNEAQ. The CDR3 loop is CASSQPRGGGEQFF. The CDR3 DNA sequence: TGTGCCAGCAGCCAACCTCGGGGGGGTGGGGAGCAGTTCTTC.

The chain carries TRBV9 and TRBJ2-2; 8 bases line up with TRBD2. Trimming took 0 bases from V and 7 from J; bases not matched to a gene: 11. This CDR3 region has 17 residues. Germline V lookup: CDR1 SGDLS, CDR2 YYNGEE. The CDR3 sequence is CASSVEAAGVYLGELFF. CDR3 sequence (DNA): TGTGCCAGCAGCGTAGAAGCAGCGGGAGTTTATCTCGGGGAGCTGTTTTTT.

The CDR3 DNA is TGCGCCAGCAGTCAATCAATCGGGACACCCGCCACCGAGCAGTACTTC. Protein product: CASSQSIGTPATEQYF. The V gene is TRBV23-1, the J gene TRBJ2-7, with TRBD1 as a possible D gene (6 bases). TRBV23-1 is an ORF, with its function uncertain. The length of the CDR3 is 16 residues. Trimming stripped 0 bases from V and 6 bases from J, with 18 bases between.

Here the CDR3 DNA reads TGTGCCAGCATTGTGGACAGGGCCCGTGGCTACACCTTC. Translation: CASIVDRARGYTF. The rearrangement uses TRBV2 and TRBJ1-2; 8 nucleotides line up with TRBD1. V trimming: 7 bases; J trimming: 7 bases; junction bases outside the gene matches: 8. The CDR3 extends over 13 amino acids. Germline V gene lookup returns CDR1 SNHLY and CDR2 FYNNEI.

This chain connects TRBV7-2 to TRBJ1-2; D possibly corresponds to TRBD1 (5 bases). V shed 5 bases and J shed 8 bases, with 21 bases lying between them. This CDR3 region has 15 residues. Germline CDR1 SGHTA, CDR2 FQGNSA. The CDR3 protein is CASSPTFSTASGYTF. The DNA for the CDR3 is TGTGCCAGCAGCCCCACGTTTTCGACAGCCTCCGGCTACACCTTC.

The chain has TRBV9 and TRBJ2-7; 10 nucleotides match TRBD2. Losses at the gene ends were 0 bases for V and 4 bases for J; bases not matched to a gene: 4. The length of the CDR3 is 15 residues. Germline V CDR1 and CDR2: SGDLS, YYNGEE. DNA for the CDR3: TGTGCCAGCAGCGTAGGCCCGGGACTAGCGTACGAGCAGTACTTC. It codes for CASSVGPGLAYEQYF.

This chain joins TRBV6-6 and TRBJ2-2, with 8 bases that match TRBD1. The germline V gene has CDR1 MNHNY and CDR2 SVGAGI (reference sequence). J gave up 6 bases and V 2 bases, and 8 bases lay outside the gene matches. This CDR3 has 16 amino acids. The CDR3 sequence: CASSYPRTGRAGELFF. CDR3 nucleotide sequence: TGTGCCAGCAGTTACCCGCGGACAGGGCGCGCCGGGGAGCTGTTTTTT.

This clone was counted between two and nine times. The gene calls are TRBV19 and TRBJ1-5; 9 bases match TRBD1. This CDR3 region has 15 residues. J lost 3 bases, V lost 6 bases, and 6 bases had no gene match. CDR1 LNHDA and CDR2 SQIVND come from the germline V gene (reference sequence). CDR3 DNA sequence: TGTGCCAGTAGGACCCGGGACAGGGTCAATCAGCCCCAGCATTTT. Translation: CASRTRDRVNQPQHF.

The DNA for the CDR3 is TGTGCCAGCAACCAACCGGGACAGAGTCCCAACGAGCAGTACTTC. Its translation is CASNQPGQSPNEQYF. J is TRBJ2-7 and V is TRBV6-1; 7 bases fit TRBD1. The CDR3 spans 15 residues. The trim removed 7 bases at V and 5 bases at J, leaving 14 bases unmatched. Germline V gene sequence: CDR1 MNHNS, CDR2 SASEGT.

This chain connects TRBV5-6 to TRBJ1-2; 10 bases are shared with TRBD1. The CDR3 runs to 16 residues. CDR1 is SGHDT and CDR2 is YYEEEE in the germline V gene. Trimming removed 3 bases from V and 2 bases from J; junction bases left unmatched: 7. The CDR3 region is CASSWEGQGRNYGYTF. The CDR3 DNA sequence: TGTGCCAGCAGCTGGGAGGGACAGGGGAGGAACTATGGCTACACCTTC.

The rearrangement links TRBV11-2 to TRBJ2-2; D is undetermined. The CDR3 contains 14 residues. The germline V and J ends were trimmed by 1 base and 6 bases, with 9 bases remaining between them. Germline V gene lookup returns CDR1 SGHAT and CDR2 FQNNGV. CDR3 coding DNA: TGTGCCAGCAGCTTAGTTCCGAGGCCCGGGGAGCTGTTTTTT. This sequence encodes CASSLVPRPGELFF.

This sequence joins TRBV14 and TRBJ2-3, with 13 bases identical to TRBD2. CDR3 length: 17 amino acids. V lost 1 base to trimming and J lost 4 bases; unmatched junction nucleotides: 5. Germline loops: CDR1 SGHDN, CDR2 FVKESK. The CDR3 loop is CASSQGTSGSGSDTQYF. CDR3 in DNA: TGTGCCAGCAGCCAAGGGACTAGCGGGAGTGGTTCAGATACGCAGTATTTT.

This sequence joins TRBV5-1 and TRBJ2-5; 9 bases agree with TRBD2. Germline trimming cut 1 base from V and 5 bases from J; bases unmatched to any gene: 12. The germline CDR1 and CDR2 sequences are SGHRS and YFSETQ. CDR3 length: 17 residues. Here the CDR3 reads CASSLSATSGYEETQYF. DNA for the CDR3: TGCGCCAGCAGCTTGTCTGCGACTAGCGGATATGAGGAGACCCAGTACTTC.

This chain connects TRBV20-1 to TRBJ2-3, with D possibly being TRBD1 (6 bases). This CDR3 contains 11 residues. Trimming removed 5 bases at V and 5 bases at J, with 8 bases between. Germline CDR1 and CDR2: DFQATT and SNEGSKA (reference sequence). CDR3 region: CSAQQGDTQYF. In DNA form, the CDR3 reads TGCAGTGCTCAACAGGGAGATACGCAGTATTTT.

The genes are TRBV9 and TRBJ2-5; no firm D call. Looked up from germline, CDR1 is SGDLS and CDR2 is YYNGEE. CDR3 length: 14 residues. V lost 0 bases and J 5 bases, leaving 11 bases between the germline ends. CDR3 protein: CASSVDSGLETQYF. The CDR3 DNA is TGTGCCAGCAGCGTAGACTCCGGGTTGGAGACCCAGTACTTC. Using reference TRBV9 and TRBJ2-5 for the parts outside the CDR3, the full variable domain is DSGVTQTPKHLITATGQRVTLRCSPRSGDLSVYWYQQSLDQGLQFLIQYYNGEERAKGNILERFSAQQFPDLHSELNLSSLELGDSALYFCASSVDSGLETQYFGPGTRLLVL.

The chain employs TRBV15 and TRBJ1-3, with TRBD1 identical over 7 bases. From germline, CDR1 is LNHNV and CDR2 YYDKDF (reference sequence). CDR3 length equals 18 residues. After removal of 0 bases from V and 0 bases from J, the junction contained 8 bases not matched to a gene. CDR3 in amino acids: CATSRDAGRDSSGNTIYF. The CDR3 region has the DNA TGTGCCACCAGCAGAGACGCCGGCCGGGACAGCTCTGGAAACACCATATATTTT. The complete variable domain, with remaining parts taken from reference TRBV15 and TRBJ1-3, reads DAMVIQNPRYQVTQFGKPVTLSCSQTLNHNVMYWYQQKSSQAPKLLFHYYDKDFNNEADTPDNFQSRRPNTSFCFLDIRSPGLGDTAMYLCATSRDAGRDSSGNTIYFGEGSWLTVV.

This CDR3 is CASSLDRGQGNTIYF. CDR3 nucleotide sequence: TGTGCCAGCAGCTTGGACAGGGGGCAAGGAAACACCATATATTTT. The chain combines TRBV5-4 with TRBJ1-3, with TRBD1 matching 9 bases. Germline loops: CDR1 SGHNT, CDR2 YYREEE (reference sequence). Trimming at V came to 0 bases and at J to 4 bases, leaving 2 bases not matched to a gene. The CDR3 length is 15 residues.

This chain links TRBV4-2 with TRBJ2-7, with 11 positions matching TRBD2. Germline CDR1 is LGHNA and CDR2 is YNFKEQ. Trimming cost V 0 bases and J 4 bases; bases outside gene matches: 11. The CDR3 is 18 amino acids. CDR3 in DNA: TGTGCCAGCAGCCAAGAACCCGGTTCTAGCGGGAGGAGTTACGAGCAGTACTTC. Its protein is CASSQEPGSSGRSYEQYF.

The chain employs TRBV6-1 and TRBJ1-1, with TRBD1 as a possible D gene (5 bases). The germline gives CDR1 MNHNS, CDR2 SASEGT. Trimming cost V 6 bases and J 2 bases, with 10 bases left between them. The CDR3 is 13 residues long. CDR3 coding DNA: TGTGCCAGCAGGGGGGGGGTAAACACTGAAGCTTTCTTT. This gives the protein CASRGGVNTEAFF.

The rearrangement uses TRBV13 and TRBJ2-7; D may be TRBD2 (5 bases). This CDR3 is built from 15 residues. Germline V CDR1 and CDR2: PRHDT, FYEKMQ (reference sequence). Trimming stripped 4 bases from V and 4 bases from J, with 17 bases between. DNA for the CDR3: TGTGCCAGCAGCTGGGAGACGAACCCCGAGTACGAGCAGTACTTC. It translates to CASSWETNPEYEQYF.

This clone occurred once. The chain recombines TRBV20-1 with TRBJ2-5; D is ambiguous. This CDR3 is built from 10 residues. Trimming shortened V by 3 bases and J by 7 bases, and 6 bases separated the two germline ends. The germline gives CDR1 DFQATT, CDR2 SNEGSKA (reference sequence). In nucleotides, the CDR3 is TGCAGTGCTAGTTTCGGGACCCAGTACTTC. The encoded protein is CSASFGTQYF.

The gene calls are TRBV14 and TRBJ2-7, with 7 bases fitting TRBD1. Looked up from germline, CDR1 is SGHDN and CDR2 is FVKESK. The J segment lost 6 bases and the V segment lost 3 bases, leaving 5 bases of the junction unmatched. The CDR3 has 13 residues. The CDR3 reads CASSQLQGLEQYF. DNA of the CDR3: TGTGCCAGCAGCCAGTTACAGGGGCTCGAGCAGTACTTC.

The chain recombines TRBV28 with TRBJ2-7; TRBD2 is a possible D gene (5 bases). Trimming cost V 4 bases and J 4 bases, with 11 bases left between them. Looked up from germline, CDR1 is MDHEN and CDR2 is SYDVKM. The CDR3 is 13 residues long. CDR3 residues: CASSSPGWYEQYF. CDR3 bases: TGTGCCAGCAGTTCACCGGGGTGGTACGAGCAGTACTTC.

The V and J genes are TRBV28 and TRBJ2-7, with D unclear. The V gene's germline CDR1 is MDHEN and CDR2 SYDVKM. The CDR3 runs to 12 residues. Trimming removed 3 bases from V and 3 bases from J, with 6 bases in between. The CDR3 sequence is CASSFANYEQYF. As DNA, the CDR3 is TGTGCCAGCAGTTTCGCGAACTACGAGCAGTACTTC.

The chain employs TRBV19 and TRBJ1-2; D gene uncertain. The length of the CDR3 is 13 residues. CDR1 and CDR2 (germline): LNHDA, SQIVND (reference sequence). V lost 7 bases and J lost 0, with 9 bases in between. CDR3 nucleotides: TGTGCCAGTAAGGAGTTAGCTAACTATGGCTACACCTTC. Translating gives CASKELANYGYTF.